What follows is one T cell receptor beta chain and its context. Time point in this sample: peripheral blood 6 weeks after treatment start. The diagnosis in patients was locally advanced or metastatic urothelial carcinoma. The source of the sample is a study of PD-L1 blockade in urothelial cancer. Overall study: Intravenous atezolizumab, 1,200 mg every 3 weeks, was begun by patients around 2014.

Trimming pared 4 bases from V and 1 base from J, leaving 8 bases between. The CDR3 extends over 12 amino acids. CDR1 is SQVTM and CDR2 is ANQGSEA in the germline V gene. Assay: immunoSEQ multiplex PCR; the TCRdb copy retains only in-frame clones and omits some. The repertoire holds 35,000 or so clones, with roughly 82% as singletons. J is TRBJ2-7 and V is TRBV29-1; perhaps TRBD1 as D (5 bases). This receptor was obtained from a man between 40 and 49 years old with urothelial cancer. The sequencing used PBMCs, collected around atezolizumab (anti-PD-L1) treatment. This CDR3 is CSVADTSYEQYF. CDR3 DNA sequence: TGCAGCGTTGCGGACACTTCCTACGAGCAGTACTTC.